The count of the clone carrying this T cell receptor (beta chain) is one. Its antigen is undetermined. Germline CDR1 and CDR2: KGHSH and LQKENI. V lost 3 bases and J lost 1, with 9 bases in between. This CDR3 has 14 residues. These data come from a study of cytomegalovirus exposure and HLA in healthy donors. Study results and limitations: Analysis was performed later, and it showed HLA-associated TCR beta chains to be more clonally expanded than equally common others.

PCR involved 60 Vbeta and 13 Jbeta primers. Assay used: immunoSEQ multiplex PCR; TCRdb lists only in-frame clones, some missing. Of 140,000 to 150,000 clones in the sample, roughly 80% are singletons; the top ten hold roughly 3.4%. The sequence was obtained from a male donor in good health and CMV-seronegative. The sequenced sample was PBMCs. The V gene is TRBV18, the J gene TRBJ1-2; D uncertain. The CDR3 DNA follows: TGTGCCAGCTCACCGACGGGTGTTAACTATGGCTACACCTTC. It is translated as CASSPTGVNYGYTF.